Listed below are T cell receptor beta chains from one sample, sequenced in a study of Tregs in tolerant kidney transplant recipients. Method: immunoSEQ multiplex PCR; TCRdb's copy keeps in-frame clones and lacks some. The table includes around 77,000 clones, around 98% detected once. This material consisted of CD4+ T cells from blood, taken before the transplant. Every receptor here comes from a human donor who received a combined kidney and bone marrow transplant. CDR3s include the opening cysteine and the closing phenylalanine or tryptophan. The order of the fields is CDR3 protein, CDR3 DNA, V gene, D gene, clone size, CDR3 length, J gene. A D gene is named only where the DNA matches it firmly. Expanded clones are given a class, and other clones once, few, many or no size at all.

CDR3aa: CASSNSPSGANVLTF
CDR3nt: TGTGCCAGTAGTAACAGTCCCTCTGGGGCCAACGTCCTGACTTTC
v_gene: TRBV19
d_gene: NA
abundance: NA
len: 15
j_gene: TRBJ2-6

CDR3aa: CASAMKDRSPISYNSPLHF
CDR3nt: TGTGCCAGTGCTATGAAGGACAGGTCTCCAATCTCCTATAATTCACCCCTCCACTTT
v_gene: TRBV19
d_gene: TRBD1
abundance: NA
len: 19
j_gene: TRBJ1-6

CDR3aa: CASSRGQGANYGYTF
CDR3nt: TGTGCCAGCAGCAGGGGACAGGGGGCTAACTATGGCTACACCTTC
v_gene: TRBV5-8
d_gene: TRBD1
abundance: NA
len: 15
j_gene: TRBJ1-2

CDR3aa: CASSLDLAGAYNEQFF
CDR3nt: TGCGCCAGCAGCTTGGACCTAGCGGGAGCCTACAATGAGCAGTTCTTC
v_gene: TRBV5-1
d_gene: TRBD2
abundance: NA
len: 16
j_gene: TRBJ2-1

CDR3aa: CASSPIAGGPKTGELFF
CDR3nt: TGCGCCAGCAGCCCGATAGCGGGGGGGCCCAAGACCGGGGAGCTGTTTTTT
v_gene: TRBV5-1
d_gene: TRBD2
abundance: NA
len: 17
j_gene: TRBJ2-2

CDR3aa: CASSDRGFTGELFF
CDR3nt: TGTGCCAGCAGTGACAGGGGATTCACCGGGGAGCTGTTTTTT
v_gene: TRBV2
d_gene: NA
abundance: few
len: 14
j_gene: TRBJ2-2

CDR3aa: CASSFRQLNTEAFF
CDR3nt: TGTGCCAGCAGCTTTCGACAACTGAACACTGAAGCTTTCTTT
v_gene: TRBV11-2
d_gene: NA
abundance: NA
len: 14
j_gene: TRBJ1-1

CDR3aa: CASRGQYGETQYF
CDR3nt: TGTGCCAGTAGGGGACAGTATGGAGAGACCCAGTACTTC
v_gene: TRBV19
d_gene: TRBD1
abundance: NA
len: 13
j_gene: TRBJ2-5

CDR3aa: CASSRGGIKYGYTF
CDR3nt: TGTGCCAGCAGCCGGGGGGGGATTAAGTATGGCTACACCTTC
v_gene: TRBV13
d_gene: NA
abundance: NA
len: 14
j_gene: TRBJ1-2

CDR3aa: CASSRALERGYNEQFF
CDR3nt: TGTGCCAGTAGCCGAGCTCTCGAAAGGGGCTACAATGAGCAGTTCTTC
v_gene: TRBV19
d_gene: NA
abundance: NA
len: 16
j_gene: TRBJ2-1

CDR3aa: CASSSIYSGYEQYF
CDR3nt: TGTGCCAGCAGCTCCATCTATAGCGGCTACGAGCAGTACTTC
v_gene: TRBV11-2
d_gene: NA
abundance: NA
len: 14
j_gene: TRBJ2-7

CDR3aa: CASSFQETQYF
CDR3nt: TGTGCCAGCAGCTTCCAGGAGACCCAGTACTTC
v_gene: TRBV7-9
d_gene: NA
abundance: NA
len: 11
j_gene: TRBJ2-5

CDR3aa: CAWRLAGAAETQYF
CDR3nt: TGTGCCTGGAGGTTAGCGGGGGCGGCGGAGACCCAGTACTTC
v_gene: TRBV30
d_gene: TRBD2
abundance: NA
len: 14
j_gene: TRBJ2-5

CDR3aa: CASAAREGVYNEQFF
CDR3nt: TGTGCTAGTGCCGCGCGGGAAGGGGTTTACAATGAGCAGTTCTTC
v_gene: TRBV12-5
d_gene: NA
abundance: NA
len: 15
j_gene: TRBJ2-1

CDR3aa: CASSPAASGSYEQYF
CDR3nt: TGTGCCAGTAGTCCGGCGGCTAGCGGGTCCTACGAGCAGTACTTC
v_gene: TRBV19
d_gene: TRBD2
abundance: NA
len: 15
j_gene: TRBJ2-7

CDR3aa: CASSTPQGDQYF
CDR3nt: TGTGCCAGTAGTACCCCACAGGGGGATCAGTATTTT
v_gene: TRBV19
d_gene: TRBD1
abundance: NA
len: 12
j_gene: TRBJ2-3

CDR3aa: CASSLSPGEGANEKLFF
CDR3nt: TGCGCCAGCAGCTTGTCTCCAGGGGAGGGTGCTAATGAAAAACTGTTTTTT
v_gene: TRBV5-1
d_gene: NA
abundance: NA
len: 17
j_gene: TRBJ1-4

CDR3aa: CASSFSGGLRTGELFF
CDR3nt: TGCGCCAGCAGCTTTTCAGGGGGCCTGAGGACCGGGGAGCTGTTTTTT
v_gene: TRBV5-1
d_gene: TRBD1
abundance: NA
len: 16
j_gene: TRBJ2-2

CDR3aa: CASSLLAGGRTGELFF
CDR3nt: TGCGCCAGCAGCTTGCTAGCGGGGGGGCGCACCGGGGAGCTGTTTTTT
v_gene: TRBV5-1
d_gene: TRBD2
abundance: NA
len: 16
j_gene: TRBJ2-2

CDR3aa: CASSLDLGHQYNEQFF
CDR3nt: TGTGCCAGCAGCTTGGATTTGGGGCATCAATACAATGAGCAGTTCTTC
v_gene: TRBV5-4
d_gene: NA
abundance: NA
len: 16
j_gene: TRBJ2-1

CDR3aa: CASSLAGSYEQYF
CDR3nt: TGCGCCAGCAGCTTGGCGGGCTCCTACGAGCAGTACTTC
v_gene: TRBV5-1
d_gene: NA
abundance: NA
len: 13
j_gene: TRBJ2-7

CDR3aa: CASSLSWSTDTQYF
CDR3nt: TGTGCCAGCAGCTTGAGCTGGAGCACAGATACGCAGTATTTT
v_gene: TRBV5-4
d_gene: NA
abundance: NA
len: 14
j_gene: TRBJ2-3

CDR3aa: CASILRGASATYNEQFF
CDR3nt: TGTGCCAGCATTCTGCGGGGGGCCAGTGCCACCTACAATGAGCAGTTCTTC
v_gene: TRBV11-2
d_gene: TRBD2
abundance: NA
len: 17
j_gene: TRBJ2-1

CDR3aa: CASSPERGYGYTF
CDR3nt: TGTGCCAGCAGTCCCGAAAGGGGGTATGGCTACACCTTC
v_gene: TRBV6-6
d_gene: NA
abundance: NA
len: 13
j_gene: TRBJ1-2

CDR3aa: CASSSLQGYGNQPQHF
CDR3nt: TGTGCCAGCAGCTCCCTACAGGGTTACGGCAATCAGCCCCAGCATTTT
v_gene: TRBV7-2
d_gene: NA
abundance: NA
len: 16
j_gene: TRBJ1-5

CDR3aa: CASIVPSGMRDEQFF
CDR3nt: TGTGCCAGCATAGTGCCTAGCGGGATGCGGGATGAGCAGTTCTTC
v_gene: TRBV21-1
d_gene: NA
abundance: NA
len: 15
j_gene: TRBJ2-1

CDR3aa: CASSPGFRGQGKGYTF
CDR3nt: TGCGCCAGCAGCCCGGGCTTTAGGGGTCAGGGGAAAGGCTACACCTTC
v_gene: TRBV5-1
d_gene: NA
abundance: NA
len: 16
j_gene: TRBJ1-2

CDR3aa: CASTQGSGANVLTF
CDR3nt: TGTGCCAGCACGCAGGGGTCTGGGGCCAACGTCCTGACTTTC
v_gene: TRBV27
d_gene: NA
abundance: NA
len: 14
j_gene: TRBJ2-6

CDR3aa: CASSPLAGVGTDTQYF
CDR3nt: TGTGCCAGCAGCCCCCTAGCGGGGGTCGGCACAGATACGCAGTATTTT
v_gene: TRBV2
d_gene: TRBD2
abundance: NA
len: 16
j_gene: TRBJ2-3

CDR3aa: CASSLEPWTGRTSYEQYF
CDR3nt: TGTGCCAGCAGCCTAGAACCCTGGACAGGGCGTACCTCCTACGAGCAGTACTTC
v_gene: TRBV7-9
d_gene: TRBD1
abundance: NA
len: 18
j_gene: TRBJ2-7

CDR3aa: CASSRQDQETQYF
CDR3nt: TGCGCCAGCAGCCGACAGGACCAAGAGACCCAGTACTTC
v_gene: TRBV4-3
d_gene: NA
abundance: NA
len: 13
j_gene: TRBJ2-5